Below, 9 T cell receptor beta chains from the same sample are listed, as sequenced in a study of blood T cell repertoires in COVID-19. The protocol was immunoSEQ multiplex PCR, while the TCRdb copy is restricted to in-frame clones and leaves out a portion. Here the sample spans roughly 200,000 clones, roughly three quarters being singletons. Source material: peripheral blood. The receptor source for this set is a woman aged 50 to 65 with active or convalescent COVID-19.

This clone is a singleton in its sample. CDR3 protein: CASSLTSGRSVEQFF. CDR3 sequence (DNA): TGTGCCAGCAGCTTAACTAGCGGGAGATCGGTTGAGCAGTTCTTC. The rearrangement links TRBV7-3 to TRBJ2-1; 9 positions agree with TRBD2. CDR3 length: 15 amino acids. Germline CDR1 is SGHTA and CDR2 is FQGTGA. With V trimmed by 0 bases and J by 9 bases, 6 bases remained unmatched. Full variable domain (remainder filled in from reference TRBV7-3 and TRBJ2-1): GAGVSQTPSNKVTEKGKYVELRCDPISGHTALYWYRQSLGQGPEFLIYFQGTGAADDSGLPNDRFFAVRPEGSVSTLKIQRTERGDSAVYLCASSLTSGRSVEQFFGPGTRLTVL.

This clone was counted once. The CDR3 nucleotides are TGTGCCAGTAGTCCGACTAGCGGGGACTTCTCCTACAATGAGCAGTTCTTC. The encoded protein is CASSPTSGDFSYNEQFF. The V and J genes are TRBV19 and TRBJ2-1; 11 bases are a match to TRBD2. The V and J ends lost 5 bases and 0 bases, in that order; junction bases with no gene match: 6. Germline CDR1 reads LNHDA; CDR2 reads SQIVND (reference sequence). This CDR3 spans 17 amino acids.

The rearrangement links TRBV30 to TRBJ1-2; possibly TRBD1 for D (5 bases). The germline V gene has CDR1 GTSNPN and CDR2 SVGIG (reference sequence). Trimming shortened V by 0 bases and J by 7 bases, and 12 bases separated the two germline ends. This CDR3 has 13 residues. DNA of the CDR3: TGTGCCTGGAGTGTTTTCATCCAGGGTGGCTACACCTTC. This gives the protein CAWSVFIQGGYTF.

V and J are TRBV7-9 and TRBJ1-6; a possible D gene is TRBD1 (6 bases). Germline loops: CDR1 SEHNR, CDR2 FQNEAQ (reference sequence). The V gene lost 1 base and the J gene lost 5 bases, with 9 bases spanning the gap. The CDR3 runs 15 residues. DNA for the CDR3: TGTGCCAGCAGCTTAGGTCCAGGGGATAATTCACCCCTCCACTTT. It yields the protein CASSLGPGDNSPLHF. Based on the CDR3 plus reference TRBV7-9 and TRBJ1-6, the full variable domain is DTGVSQNPRHKITKRGQNVTFRCDPISEHNRLYWYRQTLGQGPEFLTYFQNEAQLEKSRLLSDRFSAERPKGSFSTLEIQRTEQGDSAMYLCASSLGPGDNSPLHFGNGTRLTVT.

A note on this clone: One base away lies a much larger clone, so this may be a sequencing read error. V and J are TRBV6-5 and TRBJ1-2, with D perhaps matching TRBD1 (5 bases). CDR1 is MNHEY, CDR2 SVGAGI, per germline. CDR3 size: 13 residues. V was trimmed by 6 bases and J by 7 bases, leaving 15 bases between them. DNA of the CDR3: TGTGCCAGCAGACACGATTCCACAGGTGGCTACACCTTC. It codes for CASRHDSTGGYTF.

V is TRBV27 and J is TRBJ1-2; maybe TRBD1 (5 bases). Germline values: CDR1 MNHEY, CDR2 SMNVEV (reference sequence). V was shortened by 0 bases and J by 4 bases, with 15 bases between the two germline ends. The CDR3 consists of 16 residues. Here the CDR3 DNA reads TGTGCCAGCAGTTTATCAGGCGGCAGGGCACCCTATGGCTACACCTTC. Protein sequence: CASSLSGGRAPYGYTF.

This clone was observed a few times. The chain employs TRBV7-9 and TRBJ1-2; D not certain. Trimming took 1 base from V and 4 from J, leaving 10 bases between them. This CDR3 is built from 14 residues. CDR1 is SEHNR, CDR2 FQNEAQ, per germline (reference sequence). The CDR3 here is CASSLGWEAYGYTF. Written as DNA, the CDR3 is TGTGCCAGCAGCTTAGGTTGGGAGGCCTATGGCTACACCTTC.

This clone has only one observation. The chain employs TRBV7-2 and TRBJ1-4, with D perhaps TRBD1 (6 bases). The CDR3 is 16 amino acids. V was pared by 5 bases and J by 7 bases, with 20 bases between. Germline CDR1 is SGHTA and CDR2 is FQGNSA. The CDR3 here is CASSARDKGGGEKLFF. The DNA for the CDR3 is TGTGCCAGCAGCGCCCGGGACAAGGGAGGGGGTGAAAAACTGTTTTTT.

V is TRBV7-9 and J is TRBJ1-6; a weak D match, TRBD1 (6 bases). Germline V gives CDR1 SEHNR, CDR2 FQNEAQ (reference sequence). Trimming removed 5 bases at V and 5 bases at J, with 10 bases between. CDR3 size: 14 residues. CDR3 residues: CASSQDSHNSPLHF. Here the CDR3 DNA reads TGTGCCAGCAGCCAGGACAGCCATAATTCACCCCTCCACTTT.